Presented here are 4 T cell receptor beta chains from one specimen sequenced in a study of Ad26.COV2.S vaccination and SARS-CoV-2 variants. Noted treatment: about 20 received Ad26.COV2.S at low or high dose, single or two shots; roughly five received placebo; per-sample allocation not given. Collection of samples fell on day 63 after the first vaccine or placebo injection. TCRdb's table, derived via immunoSEQ multiplex PCR, lists solely in-frame clones and lacks some. The sample has 350,000 to 400,000 clones, about nine tenths seen once. Source: peripheral blood, taken in a trial of Ad26.COV2.S vaccine versus placebo. The receptors stem from a person aged 18 to 65 who received the Ad26.COV2.S COVID-19 vaccine or a placebo.

The chain links TRBV14 to TRBJ2-1; D not certain. The CDR3 sequence is 11 residues long. V lost 4 bases, J lost 10 bases, and 8 bases lay in between. Germline V gene lookup returns CDR1 SGHDN and CDR2 FVKESK. The CDR3 region is CASSLPGEQFF. The DNA for the CDR3 is TGTGCCAGCAGCCTCCCCGGGGAGCAGTTCTTC.

This clone was seen a handful of times. The chain recombines TRBV6-5 with TRBJ2-3, with a tentative D call TRBD2 (5 bases). The CDR3 loop spans 14 amino acids. V lost 7 bases and J 4 bases, leaving 15 bases between the germline ends. Per germline, CDR1 MNHEY and CDR2 SVGAGI. The CDR3 coding sequence is TGTGCCAGCAAGTTCACAGTACTAGCAGATACGCAGTATTTT. Amino acid sequence: CASKFTVLADTQYF.

The gene calls are TRBV5-1 and TRBJ1-4; 7 bases are a match to TRBD1. CDR3 length: 13 amino acids. Germline lookup yields CDR1 SGHRS and CDR2 YFSETQ. V lost 4 bases and J lost 13; bases outside the gene matches: 10. CDR3 protein: CASSEDRRGALFF. The CDR3 DNA sequence: TGCGCCAGCAGCGAGGACAGGCGGGGTGCACTGTTTTTT.

In its sample, this clone was seen a few times. V is TRBV10-3 and J is TRBJ2-7, with D perhaps matching TRBD2 (5 bases). This CDR3 comprises 17 residues. V shed 11 bases and J shed 3 bases, with 29 bases lying between them. CDR1 ENHRY and CDR2 SYGVKD come from the germline V gene. The CDR3 is CALWGSGQSPGCYEQYF. In nucleotides, the CDR3 is TGTGCCCTCTGGGGAAGCGGTCAGAGTCCTGGATGCTACGAGCAGTACTTC.